The source of this T cell receptor beta chain is a study of CD8+ T cells in alopecia areata. About the research overall: Patients in the study were on tofacitinib for 6 to 18 months, then off it for 6 months.

The CDR3 length is 15 residues. Germline-derived CDR1 and CDR2 are SNHLY and FYNNEI. V lost 6 bases and J lost 4, with 15 bases in between. Investigators isolated RNA and reverse transcribed it into cDNA to act as the sequencing template. The repertoire was sequenced with immunoSEQ multiplex PCR; TCRdb's copy has only in-frame clones and lacks some. Of some 170,000 clones listed, 65% to 75% are singletons. V gene TRBV2 combines with J gene TRBJ1-4, with a possible D match to TRBD1 (6 bases). The input for sequencing was CD8+ T cells sorted from blood, taken at week 0. This TCR was recovered from a human donor with alopecia areata. CDR3 nucleotide sequence: TGTGCCAGCAGGGCTAAAGGGGGTATTAATGAAAAACTGTTTTTT. Amino acids: CASRAKGGINEKLFF.